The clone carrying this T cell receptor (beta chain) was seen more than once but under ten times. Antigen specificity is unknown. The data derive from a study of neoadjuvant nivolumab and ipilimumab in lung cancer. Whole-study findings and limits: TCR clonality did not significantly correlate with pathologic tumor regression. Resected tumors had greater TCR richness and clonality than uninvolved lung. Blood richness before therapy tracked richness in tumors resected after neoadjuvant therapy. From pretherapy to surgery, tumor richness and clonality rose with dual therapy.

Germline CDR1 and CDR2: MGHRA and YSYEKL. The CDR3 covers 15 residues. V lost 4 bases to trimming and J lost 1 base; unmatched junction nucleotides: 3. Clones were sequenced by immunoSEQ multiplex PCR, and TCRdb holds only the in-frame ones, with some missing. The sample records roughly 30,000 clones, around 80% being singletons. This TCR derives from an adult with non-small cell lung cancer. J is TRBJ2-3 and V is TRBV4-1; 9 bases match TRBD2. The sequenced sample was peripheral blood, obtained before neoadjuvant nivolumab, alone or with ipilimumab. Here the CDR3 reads CASSPAGGRTDTQYF. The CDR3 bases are TGCGCCAGCAGCCCAGCGGGGGGCCGCACAGATACGCAGTATTTT.